These T cell receptor beta chains were read from a single sample in a study of post-analysis software for immune sequencing data. TCRdb re-derived calls from the PCR reads in MiXCR, one entry per CDR3 protein. Altogether hundreds of thousands of distinct CDR3 sequences are present, 25% to 30% being singletons, with the ten largest covering more than 0.45%. Sequenced input: blood. The receptors originated from a girl aged 5-17 years with multiple sclerosis. Each CDR3 is given with its conserved first and last residue. The D gene is left open where the match is weak. The size field is filled for only some rows; it gives once, few, many or a size class.

clone size,CDR3 length,J gene,D gene,V gene,CDR3 DNA,CDR3 protein
few,13,TRBJ1-1,TRBD1,TRBV20-1,TGCAGTGCCCTGGGACAGATGAACACTGAAGCTTTCTTT,CSALGQMNTEAFF
-,16,TRBJ2-3,TRBD2,TRBV7-2,TGTGCCAGCAGCCTTCGGCGGGGGGTTAGCACAGATACGCAGTATTTT,CASSLRRGVSTDTQYF
once,12,TRBJ2-3,-,TRBV12-3/TRBV12-4,TGTGCCAGCAGTTCCCGCGGGTCGGCGCAGTATTTT,CASSSRGSAQYF
-,17,TRBJ2-1,-,TRBV7-3,TGTGCCAGCAGCTTAAAGGTGGGCCTTAGCTCCTACAATGAGCAGTTCTTC,CASSLKVGLSSYNEQFF
-,14,TRBJ2-3,-,TRBV29-1,TGCAGCGCTGGGTGGGATAGCCACACAGATACGCAGTATTTT,CSAGWDSHTDTQYF
-,13,TRBJ2-3,-,TRBV7-9,TGTGCCAGCAGCTTATCGAGTCTAGATACGCAGTATTTT,CASSLSSLDTQYF
-,14,TRBJ1-1,-,TRBV12-3/TRBV12-4,TGTGCCAGCAGTTTTGGGTCACTTAACACTGAAGCTTTCTTT,CASSFGSLNTEAFF
-,18,TRBJ1-2,-,TRBV6-2/TRBV6-3,TGTGCCAGCAGTTACCCGATCATCTCCGGGGGAAGGGGCTATGGCTACACCTTC,CASSYPIISGGRGYGYTF
-,15,TRBJ2-7,-,TRBV3-1,TGTGCCAGCAGCCAAGGGGCGGTTTCCACCTACGAGCAGTACTTC,CASSQGAVSTYEQYF
-,16,TRBJ2-3,TRBD2,TRBV29-1,TGCAGCGTTGCGGCTAGCGGGCATGATAGGACAGATACGCAGTATTTT,CSVAASGHDRTDTQYF
once,15,TRBJ2-1,-,TRBV7-9,TGTGCCAGCAGCTTGTCCCCTAGGGTAAGGGATGAGCAGTTCTTC,CASSLSPRVRDEQFF
-,14,TRBJ2-3,-,TRBV24-1,TGTGCCACCAGTGGTATGGCAGGGTCGAATACGCAGTATTTT,CATSGMAGSNTQYF
few,15,TRBJ2-3,TRBD2,TRBV13,TGTGCCAGCACGACTCGGGGGGGAGGCACAGATACGCAGTATTTT,CASTTRGGGTDTQYF
few,15,TRBJ1-2,-,TRBV5-1,TGCGCCAGCAGCTTGGACGGACAGAGCTCCGATGGCTACACCTTC,CASSLDGQSSDGYTF
-,17,TRBJ2-1,TRBD2,TRBV4-3,TGCGCCAGCAGCCAAGATCTGGTTAGCGGGTCCTACAATGGGCAGTTCTTC,CASSQDLVSGSYNGQFF
-,13,TRBJ1-2,-,TRBV20-1,TGCGGTGCTAGAGAAGTCAGGGGCTATGGCTACACCTTC,CGAREVRGYGYTF